Sequencing of this T cell receptor beta chain was carried out in a study of molecular identifiers for immune sequencing clone quantification. Preparation of the bulk TCR libraries relied on previously described methods and listed TCR primers. Using its own MiXCR run on the PCR reads, TCRdb lists one record per CDR3 protein. The table includes about 640,000 distinct CDR3 sequences, about 20% detected once. This clonotype was seen a single time. A much bigger clone sits one base away, suggesting this may be a read error. The sequencing sample was made of naive CD8+ T cells from blood, with Jurkat cell RNA spiked in. Subset of the sample: FACS-sorted CD8+CD4-CCR7+CD45RA+ naive T cells. The sequence was obtained from a human donor in good health. Some libraries in this study had Jurkat cell RNA spiked in.

CDR3 nucleotides: TGTGCCAGCAGTTATGGAGGTGGGGGGGAGCAGTCCTTC. Encoded protein: CASSYGGGGEQSF. The V call is TRBV6-5, the J call TRBJ2-1; 7 nucleotides line up with TRBD2. There are 13 residues in the CDR3. Germline CDR1 is MNHEY and CDR2 is SVGAGI.